This TCR beta chain was identified in a study of read filtering for tumor transcriptome and immune sequencing. The overall study: Patients were approximately 18 male and about 15 female, mean age approximately 70 years, range about 45 to 85. Findings of the study overall: This fraction held mixed bone marrow immune cells after CD138-negative sorting.

This clonotype was recorded once. Its antigen is not identified. Possible read error: a much larger clone is one base away. Bone marrow was sampled from every patient at the time of active disease. From approximately 400 ng of RNA, a library with molecular barcoded alpha/delta and beta/gamma adaptors was made. TCRdb ran MiXCR on the reads and lists one entry per CDR3 protein. The sample records more than 100,000 distinct CDR3 sequences, 13% being singletons. Germline lookup yields CDR1 LNHNV and CDR2 YYDKDF (reference sequence). This CDR3 spans 16 amino acids. The V and J genes are TRBV15 and TRBJ2-4, with TRBD2 identical over 9 bases. The sequencing input was a population of CD138-negative cells sorted from bone marrow. This clonotype was obtained from a donor at least 40 years old with multiple myeloma. The CDR3 region has the DNA TGTGCCACCAGCAGAGTTCGATTAGCGGGGGAAAACATTCTGTACTTC. This encodes CATSRVRLAGENILYF. Looking up the rest from reference TRBV15 and TRBJ2-4 gives the full variable domain: DAMVIQNPRYQVTQFGKPVTLSCSQTLNHNVMYWYQQKSSQAPKLLFHYYDKDFNNEADTPDNFQSRRPNTSFCFLDIRSPGLGDTAMYLCATSRVRLAGENILYFGAGTRLSVL.